These 27 T cell receptor beta chains came from one sample sequenced in a study of OX40 agonist ivuxolimab in advanced cancers. Assay: immunoSEQ multiplex PCR; the TCRdb copy retains only in-frame clones and omits some. The sample holds over 50,000 clones; nearly 90% are singletons and the top ten take approximately 1.6%. Material: CD4+ or CD8+ T cells sorted from blood, obtained in a trial of the OX40 agonist ivuxolimab. The receptors here all came from an adult with an advanced solid tumor such as melanoma, head and neck, liver or kidney cancer.

V and J are TRBV15 and TRBJ1-5; weak D call: TRBD1 (5 bases). Germline CDR1 is LNHNV and CDR2 is YYDKDF (reference sequence). V was trimmed by 3 bases and J by 1 base, leaving 10 bases between them. The CDR3 length is 15 residues. CDR3 loop: CATSSDRQSNQPQHF. The CDR3 region has the DNA TGTGCCACCAGCAGCGATCGACAGAGCAATCAGCCCCAGCATTTT. Full variable domain (missing parts from reference TRBV15 and TRBJ1-5): DAMVIQNPRYQVTQFGKPVTLSCSQTLNHNVMYWYQQKSSQAPKLLFHYYDKDFNNEADTPDNFQSRRPNTSFCFLDIRSPGLGDTAMYLCATSSDRQSNQPQHFGDGTRLSIL.

CDR3 bases: TGTGCCAGCACCCAGGACCGGGGGACCCAGTACTTC. Protein product: CASTQDRGTQYF. The chain is built from TRBV7-9 and TRBJ2-5; D might be TRBD2 (5 bases). This CDR3 region has 12 residues. V dropped 7 bases and J dropped 7 bases, with 13 bases sitting between them. The germline V gene has CDR1 SEHNR and CDR2 FQNEAQ (reference sequence).

The chain has TRBV27 and TRBJ1-6, with D maybe TRBD1 (5 bases). This CDR3 comprises 15 residues. V was trimmed by 0 bases and J by 11 bases, leaving 14 bases between them. The germline gives CDR1 MNHEY, CDR2 SMNVEV (reference sequence). CDR3 in DNA: TGTGCCAGCAGTTTATCGGGGCGCGGAATCACACCCCTCCACTTT. Its translation is CASSLSGRGITPLHF.

This sequence joins TRBV2 and TRBJ1-5; D not certain. The germline CDR1 and CDR2 sequences are SNHLY and FYNNEI. V lost 4 bases and J lost 5, with 12 bases in between. The CDR3 runs to 14 residues. CDR3 nucleotide sequence: TGTGCCAGCAGTGCCCCTCAGGCTTATCAGCCCCAGCATTTT. The encoded protein is CASSAPQAYQPQHF.

This chain links TRBV27 with TRBJ2-3; D unresolved. V shed 2 bases and J shed 0 bases, with 9 bases lying between them. The CDR3 loop spans 15 amino acids. CDR1 and CDR2 from the germline V gene are MNHEY and SMNVEV (reference sequence). CDR3 loop: CASSLQHPSTDTQYF. Here the CDR3 DNA reads TGTGCCAGCAGTTTACAGCACCCTAGCACAGATACGCAGTATTTT.

The chain uses TRBV10-3 and TRBJ2-7, with TRBD1 matching 7 bases. The J segment lost 0 bases and the V segment lost 9 bases, leaving 2 bases of the junction unmatched. The CDR3 is 12 residues long. Germline V gene lookup returns CDR1 ENHRY and CDR2 SYGVKD. In DNA form, the CDR3 reads TGTGCCATACAGGGGAGCTCCTACGAGCAGTACTTC. This encodes CAIQGSSYEQYF.

CDR3 coding DNA: TGTGCCAGCAGAACAACGCGTGAATCACCCCTCCACTTT. This codes for CASRTTRESPLHF. The rearrangement uses TRBV6-1 and TRBJ1-6; unclear D gene. Germline lookup yields CDR1 MNHNS and CDR2 SASEGT. The CDR3 consists of 13 residues. Trimming took off 6 bases at V and 10 bases at J, with 13 bases between the two ends.

The rearrangement links TRBV7-2 to TRBJ2-3, with D hard to call. Germline values: CDR1 SGHTA, CDR2 FQGNSA. This CDR3 is 16 amino acids long. V was trimmed by 4 bases and J by 0 bases, leaving 14 bases between them. CDR3 sequence: CASSSGWLTSTDTQYF. The DNA of the CDR3 is TGTGCCAGCAGCTCAGGTTGGCTGACTAGCACAGATACGCAGTATTTT. The variable domain in full, completed from reference TRBV7-2 and TRBJ2-3, reads GAGVSQSPSNKVTEKGKDVELRCDPISGHTALYWYRQSLGQGLEFLIYFQGNSAPDKSGLPSDRFSAERTGGSVSTLTIQRTQQEDSAVYLCASSSGWLTSTDTQYFGPGTRLTVL.

This chain uses TRBV4-1 with TRBJ2-1, with 8 bases identical to TRBD2. The CDR3 spans 17 residues. The J segment lost 5 bases and the V segment lost 0 bases, leaving 9 bases of the junction unmatched. Germline V gene sequence: CDR1 MGHRA, CDR2 YSYEKL. The CDR3 DNA is TGCGCCAGCAGCCAAGAAGGGAGACTAGCGTCCCACAATGAGCAGTTCTTC. Residues: CASSQEGRLASHNEQFF.

In this sample, this clone turned up once. The chain joins TRBV30 to TRBJ2-6; a weak D match, TRBD1 (6 bases). CDR1 is GTSNPN, CDR2 SVGIG, per germline (reference sequence). Trimming shortened V by 3 bases and J by 1 base, and 19 bases separated the two germline ends. The CDR3 is 18 amino acids. CDR3 sequence reads: CAWSPKGRGLSGANVLTF. The CDR3 nucleotides are TGTGCCTGGAGCCCGAAAGGCAGGGGCTTATCTGGGGCCAACGTCCTGACTTTC. The full variable domain, completed using reference TRBV30 and TRBJ2-6, is SQTIHQWPATLVQPVGSPLSLECTVEGTSNPNLYWYRQAAGRGLQLLFYSVGIGQISSEVPQNLSASRPQDRQFILSSKKLLLSDSGFYLCAWSPKGRGLSGANVLTFGAGSRLTVL.

In its sample, this clone was seen a few times. V gene TRBV7-6 combines with J gene TRBJ1-1; 7 bases fit TRBD1. Germline V gives CDR1 SGHVS, CDR2 FNYEAQ. Trimming removed 3 bases from V and 4 bases from J; junction bases left unmatched: 11. There are 16 residues in the CDR3. Here the CDR3 DNA reads TGTGCCAGCAGCTTCTCAAGCCAGGGGGGAGGCACTGAAGCTTTCTTT. Translation gives CASSFSSQGGGTEAFF.

This clone was picked up one time. V gene TRBV18 combines with J gene TRBJ2-2; D is undetermined. Germline CDR1 reads KGHSH; CDR2 reads LQKENI. There are 14 residues in the CDR3. The V end lost 0 bases, the J end lost 5 bases, and 7 bases lay between the germline ends. The CDR3 loop is CASSPPRVTGELFF. In DNA form, the CDR3 reads TGTGCCAGCTCACCACCCCGGGTAACCGGGGAGCTGTTTTTT.

This chain uses TRBV19 with TRBJ2-3; no firm D call. Germline values: CDR1 LNHDA, CDR2 SQIVND (reference sequence). V lost 1 base and J 0 bases, leaving 2 bases between the germline ends. CDR3 length: 13 amino acids. CDR3: CASSIGSTDTQYF. The DNA for the CDR3 is TGTGCCAGTAGTATAGGGAGCACAGATACGCAGTATTTT.

This clone was observed a few times. The chain carries TRBV4-1 and TRBJ2-3; the match to TRBD2 covers 12 bases. Germline-derived CDR1 and CDR2 are MGHRA and YSYEKL. The CDR3 spans 18 residues. Losses at the gene ends were 0 bases for V and 7 bases for J; bases not matched to a gene: 11. This CDR3 reads CASSQDPPLAGGVHTQYF. CDR3 sequence (DNA): TGCGCCAGCAGCCAAGATCCCCCACTAGCGGGAGGAGTTCATACGCAGTATTTT.

This chain uses TRBV4-1 with TRBJ1-4; D is unclear. The V end lost 4 bases, the J end lost 2 bases, and 14 bases lay between the germline ends. CDR1 and CDR2 (germline): MGHRA, YSYEKL. This CDR3 is 16 amino acids long. CDR3 DNA sequence: TGCGCCAGCAGCCCCCGTCACGAGATTACTAATGAAAAACTGTTTTTT. Amino acids: CASSPRHEITNEKLFF.

The chain employs TRBV29-1 and TRBJ1-5, with a tentative D call TRBD1 (6 bases). CDR1 and CDR2 from the germline V gene are SQVTM and ANQGSEA. V was pared by 4 bases and J by 4 bases, with 11 bases between. The CDR3 sequence is 13 residues long. This chain's CDR3 is CSVVTGLNQPQHF. In DNA form, the CDR3 reads TGCAGCGTTGTGACAGGCCTAAATCAGCCCCAGCATTTT.

The rearrangement joins TRBV18 to TRBJ1-1, with 7 nucleotides matching TRBD1. Germline loops: CDR1 KGHSH, CDR2 LQKENI. The V segment lost 3 bases and the J segment 4 bases; nucleotides outside the gene matches: 8. This CDR3 spans 15 amino acids. The CDR3 DNA is TGTGCCAGCTCACCGCGGACAGGTCGGTCCACTGAAGCTTTCTTT. Translated: CASSPRTGRSTEAFF.

CDR3 coding DNA: TGTGCCAGCAGCTTAATGGCGGGCCGTGAGCAGTTCTTC. Translation gives CASSLMAGREQFF. The chain employs TRBV7-2 and TRBJ2-1, with a tentative D call TRBD2 (5 bases). CDR1 is SGHTA and CDR2 is FQGNSA in the germline V gene. The V end was cut by 2 bases, the J end by 9 bases, with 11 bases between. CDR3 length: 13 residues. The full variable domain, in which reference TRBV7-2 and TRBJ2-1 provide the parts outside the CDR3, is GAGVSQSPSNKVTEKGKDVELRCDPISGHTALYWYRQSLGQGLEFLIYFQGNSAPDKSGLPSDRFSAERTGGSVSTLTIQRTQQEDSAVYLCASSLMAGREQFFGPGTRLTVL.

This clone was observed a single time. The rearrangement links TRBV25-1 to TRBJ2-1; D remains ambiguous. CDR1 and CDR2 (germline): MGHDK, SYGVNS. The CDR3 has 12 residues. V was trimmed by 2 bases and J by 7 bases, leaving 6 bases between them. The CDR3 is CASSEDTNEQFF. In DNA, the CDR3 is TGTGCCAGCAGTGAAGATACTAATGAGCAGTTCTTC.

The gene calls are TRBV4-1 and TRBJ1-1; D not certain. Germline CDR1 MGHRA, CDR2 YSYEKL. The V gene lost 3 bases and the J gene lost 6 bases, with 17 bases spanning the gap. The CDR3 loop spans 15 amino acids. The CDR3 sequence: CASSHSPDSVSEAFF. For the CDR3, the DNA is TGCGCCAGCAGCCACAGTCCGGACTCCGTGTCTGAAGCTTTCTTT.

This sequence joins TRBV4-1 and TRBJ1-3; maybe TRBD1 (5 bases). Trimming removed 6 bases from V and 0 bases from J, with 18 bases in between. The CDR3 contains 17 residues. Germline V gene lookup returns CDR1 MGHRA and CDR2 YSYEKL. The CDR3 spells CASSHSDPGSSGNTIYF. CDR3 nucleotides: TGCGCCAGCAGTCACAGTGACCCAGGGAGCTCTGGAAACACCATATATTTT.

The chain is built from TRBV4-1 and TRBJ1-5; 8 bases map to TRBD1. V lost 3 bases and J lost 6; bases outside the gene matches: 4. This CDR3 is built from 14 residues. Germline CDR1 reads MGHRA; CDR2 reads YSYEKL. CDR3 protein: CASSHAGGSQPQHF. DNA for the CDR3: TGCGCCAGCAGCCACGCAGGGGGCAGTCAGCCCCAGCATTTT.

V usage is TRBV19 and J usage is TRBJ2-2; perhaps TRBD1 as D (6 bases). Germline V gene sequence: CDR1 LNHDA, CDR2 SQIVND (reference sequence). The CDR3 sequence is 14 residues long. V lost 7 bases, J lost 4 bases, and 13 bases lay in between. The CDR3 nucleotides read TGTGCCAGTAACTCGGACAGCTCCACCGGGGAGCTGTTTTTT. It encodes CASNSDSSTGELFF.

The gene calls are TRBV27 and TRBJ1-5; a possible D gene is TRBD1 (5 bases). Germline loops: CDR1 MNHEY, CDR2 SMNVEV (reference sequence). CDR3 length: 15 amino acids. Between the trimmed V and J ends, which lost 6 bases and 4 bases, there was a span of 16 bases. In DNA, the CDR3 is TGTGCCAGCAGACAAATCACAGGTGAAAATCAGCCCCAGCATTTT. Translated, it gives CASRQITGENQPQHF.

The rearrangement uses TRBV5-5 and TRBJ1-2; a possible D gene is TRBD1 (5 bases). Germline loops: CDR1 SGHKS, CDR2 YYEKEE (reference sequence). Trimming took off 3 bases at V and 8 bases at J, with 14 bases between the two ends. The length of the CDR3 is 13 residues. CDR3 bases: TGTGCCAGCAGCTCCCGACAGTCTCTCGGCTACACCTTC. Translation gives CASSSRQSLGYTF. Supplemented by reference TRBV5-5 and TRBJ1-2, the full variable domain reads DAGVTQSPTHLIKTRGQQVTLRCSPISGHKSVSWYQQVLGQGPQFIFQYYEKEERGRGNFPDRFSARQFPNYSSELNVNALLLGDSALYLCASSSRQSLGYTFGSGTRLTVV.

The genes are TRBV18 and TRBJ1-2; a possible D gene is TRBD1 (6 bases). The V end lost 3 bases, the J end lost 4 bases, and 12 bases lay between the germline ends. The CDR3 sequence is 14 residues long. Germline CDR1 KGHSH, CDR2 LQKENI. DNA for the CDR3: TGTGCCAGCTCACCCCGGCAGGGGAGCTATGGCTACACCTTC. Residues: CASSPRQGSYGYTF.

This clone was detected once. The chain uses TRBV7-3 and TRBJ1-1; TRBD1 agrees at 7 bases. The CDR3 consists of 14 residues. V dropped 5 bases and J dropped 6; count of bases not matched to a gene: 9. CDR1 SGHTA and CDR2 FQGTGA come from the germline V gene. CDR3 DNA: TGTGCCAGCAGCCCCAACAGGGGCTCGGCTGAAGCTTTCTTT. Amino acid sequence: CASSPNRGSAEAFF.